This entry features one T cell receptor beta chain sequence. Antigen: not known. V dropped 1 base and J dropped 0 bases, with 14 bases sitting between them. Germline V lookup: CDR1 LNHDA, CDR2 SQIVND (reference sequence). The CDR3 extends over 17 amino acids. These data are taken from a study of T cells in Graves' hyperthyroidism and ophthalmopathy. Hyperthyroidism patients were newly diagnosed, had disease duration under 2 months, and were aged 18 to 65 years. Whole-study results and caveats: Ophthalmopathy onset followed model prediction by a median about six months. Blood also held most thyroid clonotypes expanded beyond 0.001. Ophthalmopathy cases were set apart from stable hyperthyroidism by a 13 V-J model.

Amplification of TCR beta CDR3 regions used RNA as the template. HTBI primers were used for first-round RT-PCR of the TCR CDR3. TCRdb used MiXCR to reprocess the multiplex PCR reads, holding one entry per CDR3 protein. The sample records about 420,000 distinct CDR3 sequences, approximately 14% being singletons. This clonotype originated in a woman aged 18-29 years with Graves' hyperthyroidism. The sequenced sample consisted of blood. The J gene is TRBJ2-3, the V gene TRBV19; either TRBD1 or TRBD2 may supply D (5 bases each). CDR3: CASSIGRDAASTDTQYF. The CDR3 region has the DNA TGTGCCAGTAGTATAGGTAGGGACGCAGCTAGCACAGATACGCAGTATTTT. The variable domain in full, completed from reference TRBV19 and TRBJ2-3, reads DGGITQSPKYLFRKEGQNVTLSCEQNLNHDAMYWYRQDPGQGLRLIYYSQIVNDFQKGDIAEGYSVSREKKESFPLTVTSAQKNPTAFYLCASSIGRDAASTDTQYFGPGTRLTVL.